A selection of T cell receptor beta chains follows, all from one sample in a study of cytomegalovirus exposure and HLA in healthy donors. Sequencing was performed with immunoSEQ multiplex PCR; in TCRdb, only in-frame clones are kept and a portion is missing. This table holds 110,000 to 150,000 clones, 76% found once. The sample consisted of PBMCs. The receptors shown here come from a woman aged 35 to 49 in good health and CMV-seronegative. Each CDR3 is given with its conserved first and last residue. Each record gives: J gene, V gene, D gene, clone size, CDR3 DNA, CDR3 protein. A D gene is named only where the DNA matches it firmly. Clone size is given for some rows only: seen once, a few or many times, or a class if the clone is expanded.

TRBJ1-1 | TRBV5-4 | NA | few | TGTGCCAGCAGCCCTTCCCTAACGACAGGAAACACTGAAGCTTTCTTT | CASSPSLTTGNTEAFF
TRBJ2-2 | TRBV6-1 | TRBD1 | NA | TGTGCCAGCATCCTTTCCGGGACAGACACCGGGGAGCTGTTTTTT | CASILSGTDTGELFF
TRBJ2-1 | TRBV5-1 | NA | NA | TGCGCCAGCAGCTTGGGGGGGACTGGGTACCACAATGAGCAGTTCTTC | CASSLGGTGYHNEQFF
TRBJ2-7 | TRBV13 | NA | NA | TGTGCCAGCAGCTTCTGGGGCAGGGCCTACGAGCAGTACTTC | CASSFWGRAYEQYF
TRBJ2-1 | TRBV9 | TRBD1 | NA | TGTGCCAGCAGCGTAGCTGGACAGGGCTACTACAATGAGCAGTTCTTC | CASSVAGQGYYNEQFF
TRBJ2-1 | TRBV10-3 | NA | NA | TGTGCCATCAGAGACGGACGGCAGGGGACGGAGCAGTTCTTC | CAIRDGRQGTEQFF
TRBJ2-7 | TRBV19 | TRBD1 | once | TGTGCCAGTAGTACCCGGGACAGGGAGGAGTACTTC | CASSTRDREEYF
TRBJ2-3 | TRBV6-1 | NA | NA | TGTGCCAGCAGTGAGGTGGGAGACGTATATACGCAGTATTTT | CASSEVGDVYTQYF
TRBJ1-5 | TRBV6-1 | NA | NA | TGTGCCAGCAGTGAATATGTCGGACAACCCCATCAGCCCCAGCATTTT | CASSEYVGQPHQPQHF
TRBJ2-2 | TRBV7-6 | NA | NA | TGTGCCAGCGCGGGGCTCACCGGGGAGCTGTTTTTT | CASAGLTGELFF
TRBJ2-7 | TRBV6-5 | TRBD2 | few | TGTGCCAGCAGTTATACCGGGGAGGGCGACTACGAGCAGTACTTC | CASSYTGEGDYEQYF
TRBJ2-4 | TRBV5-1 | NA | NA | TGCGCCAGCAGCTTGGAGGCGGCCCAGGCCAAAAACATTCAGTACTTC | CASSLEAAQAKNIQYF
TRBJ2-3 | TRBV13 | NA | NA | TGTGCCAGCAGCTTAGGCGGGAGCACAGATACGCAGTATTTT | CASSLGGSTDTQYF
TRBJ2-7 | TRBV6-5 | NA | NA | TGTGCCAGCAGTTACTATGCCGCTGGCGGGGATTACGAGCAGTACTTC | CASSYYAAGGDYEQYF
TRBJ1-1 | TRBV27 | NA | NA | TGTGCCAGCAGCTACGGGGGGGGCGCAGGGGTGAACACTGAAGCTTTCTTT | CASSYGGGAGVNTEAFF
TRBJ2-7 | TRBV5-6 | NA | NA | TGTGCCAGCAGCTTCGGGGATGCCTACGAGCAGTACTTC | CASSFGDAYEQYF
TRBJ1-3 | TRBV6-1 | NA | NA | TGTGCCAGCAGTGAAGCATCGGCAGCGGCGTCTGGAAACACCATATATTTT | CASSEASAAASGNTIYF
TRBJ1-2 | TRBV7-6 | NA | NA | TGTGCCAGCAGCCCTACCACGGGACTCAACTATGGCTACACCTTC | CASSPTTGLNYGYTF
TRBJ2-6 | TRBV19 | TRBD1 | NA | TGTGCCAGTAGCCCGAACAGGGGAAGGTCTGGGGCCAACGTCCTGACTTTC | CASSPNRGRSGANVLTF
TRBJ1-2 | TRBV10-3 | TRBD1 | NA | TGTGCCATCACCGCGGGACAGGGGCCACTCTATGGCTACACCTTC | CAITAGQGPLYGYTF
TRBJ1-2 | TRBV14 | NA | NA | TGTGCCAGCAGCCAAGGAGGTGGTGGCTACACCTTC | CASSQGGGGYTF
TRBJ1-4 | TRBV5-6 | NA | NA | TGTGCCAGCAGCTTGTTCCGCTCCAGGACAGAACTGTTTTTT | CASSLFRSRTELFF
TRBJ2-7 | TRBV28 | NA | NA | TGTGCCAGCAGTCAACCCGCCTCAGGGGACCACGAGCAGTACTTC | CASSQPASGDHEQYF
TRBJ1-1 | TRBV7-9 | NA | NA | TGTGCCAGCAGCTTAACTGGACGAGCCGGAGGCACTGAAGCTTTCTTT | CASSLTGRAGGTEAFF
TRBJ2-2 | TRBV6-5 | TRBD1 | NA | TGTGCCAGCACTTGGCAGGGGGCGGCCACCGGGGAGCTGTTTTTT | CASTWQGAATGELFF
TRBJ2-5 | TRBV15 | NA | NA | TGTGCCACCAGCAGAGTCGGAGCCCAAGAGACCCAGTACTTC | CATSRVGAQETQYF
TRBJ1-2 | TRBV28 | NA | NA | TGTGCCAGCAGTTCCCCCGGGGTGGTGCTCCCGGATGGCTACACCTTC | CASSSPGVVLPDGYTF